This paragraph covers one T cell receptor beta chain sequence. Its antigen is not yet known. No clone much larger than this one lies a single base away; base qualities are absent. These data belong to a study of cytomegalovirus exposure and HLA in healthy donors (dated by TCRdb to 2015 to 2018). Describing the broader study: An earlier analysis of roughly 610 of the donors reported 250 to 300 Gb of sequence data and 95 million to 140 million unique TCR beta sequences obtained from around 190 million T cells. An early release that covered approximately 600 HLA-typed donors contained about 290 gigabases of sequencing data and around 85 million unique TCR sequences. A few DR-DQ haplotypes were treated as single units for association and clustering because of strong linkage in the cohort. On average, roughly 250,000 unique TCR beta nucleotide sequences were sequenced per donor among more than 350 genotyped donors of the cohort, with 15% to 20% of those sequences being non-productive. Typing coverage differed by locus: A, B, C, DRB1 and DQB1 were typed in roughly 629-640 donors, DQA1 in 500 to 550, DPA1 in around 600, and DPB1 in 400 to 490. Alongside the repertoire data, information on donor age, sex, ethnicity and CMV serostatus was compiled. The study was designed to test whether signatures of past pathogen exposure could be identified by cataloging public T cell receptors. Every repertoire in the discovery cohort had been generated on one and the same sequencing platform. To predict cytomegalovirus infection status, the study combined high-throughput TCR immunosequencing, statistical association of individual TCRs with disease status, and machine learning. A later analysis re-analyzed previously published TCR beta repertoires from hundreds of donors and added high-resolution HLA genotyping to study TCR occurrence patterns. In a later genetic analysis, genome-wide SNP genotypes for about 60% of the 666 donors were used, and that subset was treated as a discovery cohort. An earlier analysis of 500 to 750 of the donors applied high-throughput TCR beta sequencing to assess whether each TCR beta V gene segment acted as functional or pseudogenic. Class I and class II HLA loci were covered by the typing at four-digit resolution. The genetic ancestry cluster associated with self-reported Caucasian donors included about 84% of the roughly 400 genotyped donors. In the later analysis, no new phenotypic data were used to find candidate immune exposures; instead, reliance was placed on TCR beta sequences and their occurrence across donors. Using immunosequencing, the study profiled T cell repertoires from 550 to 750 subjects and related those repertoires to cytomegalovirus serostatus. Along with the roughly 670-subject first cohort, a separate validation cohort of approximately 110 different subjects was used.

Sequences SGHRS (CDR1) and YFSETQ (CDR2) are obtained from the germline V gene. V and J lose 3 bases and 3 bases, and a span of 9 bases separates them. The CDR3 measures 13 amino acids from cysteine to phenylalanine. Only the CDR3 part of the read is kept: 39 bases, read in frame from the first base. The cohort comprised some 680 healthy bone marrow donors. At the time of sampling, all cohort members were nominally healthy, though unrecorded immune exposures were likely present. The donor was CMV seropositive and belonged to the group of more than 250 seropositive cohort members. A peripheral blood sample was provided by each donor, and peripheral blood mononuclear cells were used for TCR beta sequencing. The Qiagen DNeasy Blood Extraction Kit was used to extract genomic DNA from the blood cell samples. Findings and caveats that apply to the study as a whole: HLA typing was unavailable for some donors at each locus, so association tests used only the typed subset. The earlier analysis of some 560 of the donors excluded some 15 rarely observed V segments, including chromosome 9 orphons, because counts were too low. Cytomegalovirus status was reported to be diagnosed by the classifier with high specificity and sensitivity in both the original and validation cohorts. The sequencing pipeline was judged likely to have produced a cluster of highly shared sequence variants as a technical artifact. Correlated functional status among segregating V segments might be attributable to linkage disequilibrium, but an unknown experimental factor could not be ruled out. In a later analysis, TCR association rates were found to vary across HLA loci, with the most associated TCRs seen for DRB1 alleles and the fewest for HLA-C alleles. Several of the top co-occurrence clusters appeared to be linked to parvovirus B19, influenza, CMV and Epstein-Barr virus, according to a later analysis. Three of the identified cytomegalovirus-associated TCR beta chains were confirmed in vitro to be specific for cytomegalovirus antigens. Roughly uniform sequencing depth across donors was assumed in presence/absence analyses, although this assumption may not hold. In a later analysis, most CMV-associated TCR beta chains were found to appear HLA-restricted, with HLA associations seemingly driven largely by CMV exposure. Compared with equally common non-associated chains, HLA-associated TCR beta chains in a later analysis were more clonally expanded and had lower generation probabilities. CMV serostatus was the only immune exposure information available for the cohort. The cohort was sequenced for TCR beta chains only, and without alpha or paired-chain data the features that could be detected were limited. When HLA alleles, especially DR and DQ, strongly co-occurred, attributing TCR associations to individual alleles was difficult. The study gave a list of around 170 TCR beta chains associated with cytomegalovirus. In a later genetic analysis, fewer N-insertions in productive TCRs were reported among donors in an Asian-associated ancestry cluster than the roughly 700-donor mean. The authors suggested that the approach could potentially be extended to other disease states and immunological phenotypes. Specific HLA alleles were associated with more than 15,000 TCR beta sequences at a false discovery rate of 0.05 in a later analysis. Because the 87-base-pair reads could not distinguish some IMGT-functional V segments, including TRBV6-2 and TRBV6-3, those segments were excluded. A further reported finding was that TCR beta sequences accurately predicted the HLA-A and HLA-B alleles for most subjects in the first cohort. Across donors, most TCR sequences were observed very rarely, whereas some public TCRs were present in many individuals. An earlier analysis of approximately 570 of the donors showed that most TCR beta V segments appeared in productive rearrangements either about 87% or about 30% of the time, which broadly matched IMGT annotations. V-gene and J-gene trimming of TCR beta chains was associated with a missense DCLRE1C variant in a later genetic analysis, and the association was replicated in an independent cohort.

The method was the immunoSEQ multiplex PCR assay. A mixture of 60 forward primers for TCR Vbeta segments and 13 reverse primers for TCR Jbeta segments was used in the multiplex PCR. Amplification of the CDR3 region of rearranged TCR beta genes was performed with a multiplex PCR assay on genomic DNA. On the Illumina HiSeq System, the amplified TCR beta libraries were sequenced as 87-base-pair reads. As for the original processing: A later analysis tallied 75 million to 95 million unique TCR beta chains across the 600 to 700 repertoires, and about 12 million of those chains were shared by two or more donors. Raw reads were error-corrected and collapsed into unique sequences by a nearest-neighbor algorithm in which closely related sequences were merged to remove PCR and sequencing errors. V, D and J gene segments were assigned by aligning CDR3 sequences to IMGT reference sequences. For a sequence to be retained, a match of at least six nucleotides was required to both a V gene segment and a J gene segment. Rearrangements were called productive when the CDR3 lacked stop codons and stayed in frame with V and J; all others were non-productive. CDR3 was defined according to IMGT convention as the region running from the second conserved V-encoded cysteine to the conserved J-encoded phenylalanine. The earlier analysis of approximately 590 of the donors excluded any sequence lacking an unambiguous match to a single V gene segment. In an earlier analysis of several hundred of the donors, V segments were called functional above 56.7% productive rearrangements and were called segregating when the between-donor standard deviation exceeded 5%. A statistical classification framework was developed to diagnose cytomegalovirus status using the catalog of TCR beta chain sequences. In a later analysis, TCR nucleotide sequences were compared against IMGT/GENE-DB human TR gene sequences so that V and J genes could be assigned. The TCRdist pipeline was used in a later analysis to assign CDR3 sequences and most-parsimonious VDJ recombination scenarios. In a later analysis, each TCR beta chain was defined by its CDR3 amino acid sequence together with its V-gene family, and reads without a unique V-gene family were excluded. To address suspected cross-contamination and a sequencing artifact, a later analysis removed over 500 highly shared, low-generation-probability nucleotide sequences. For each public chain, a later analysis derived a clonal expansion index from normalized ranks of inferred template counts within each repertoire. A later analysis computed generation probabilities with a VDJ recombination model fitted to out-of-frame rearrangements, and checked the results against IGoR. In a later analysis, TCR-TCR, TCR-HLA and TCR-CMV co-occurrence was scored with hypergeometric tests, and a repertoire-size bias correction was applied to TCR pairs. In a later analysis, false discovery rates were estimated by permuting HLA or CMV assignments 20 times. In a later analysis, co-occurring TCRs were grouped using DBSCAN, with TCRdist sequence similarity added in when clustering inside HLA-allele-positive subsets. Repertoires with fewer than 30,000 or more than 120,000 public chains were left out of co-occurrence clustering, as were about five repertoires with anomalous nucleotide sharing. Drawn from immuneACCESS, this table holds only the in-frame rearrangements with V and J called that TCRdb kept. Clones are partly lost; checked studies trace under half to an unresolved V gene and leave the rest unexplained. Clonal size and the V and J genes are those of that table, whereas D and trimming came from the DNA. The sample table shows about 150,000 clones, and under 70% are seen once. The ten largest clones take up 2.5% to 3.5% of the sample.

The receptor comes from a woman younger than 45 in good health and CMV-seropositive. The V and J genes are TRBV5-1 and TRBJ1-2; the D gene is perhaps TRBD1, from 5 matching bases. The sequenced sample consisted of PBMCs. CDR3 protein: CASSSDSYYGYTF. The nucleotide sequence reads TGCGCCAGCAGCTCAGACAGTTACTATGGCTACACCTTC.